Listed here is a single TCR beta chain. The target of this receptor is not known. One base away there is no much larger clone; base qualities are not given. The sample belongs to a study of cytomegalovirus exposure and HLA in healthy donors (dated by TCRdb to the late 2010s). For the wider study: An earlier analysis of roughly 500 of the donors reported about 280 Gb of sequence data and about 120 million unique TCR beta sequences obtained from about 180 million T cells. About 300 gigabases of sequencing data and 70 million to 100 million unique TCR sequences were included in an early release covering several hundred HLA-typed donors. Using immunosequencing, the study profiled T cell repertoires from roughly 650 subjects and related those repertoires to cytomegalovirus serostatus. All discovery cohort repertoires had been generated on a single sequencing platform. Across approximately 400 genotyped donors of the cohort, an average of approximately 240,000 unique TCR beta nucleotide sequences per donor were sequenced, and roughly a sixth of those sequences were non-productive. Besides the first cohort of some 670 subjects, a separate validation cohort made up of 120 different subjects was used. To predict cytomegalovirus infection status, the study combined high-throughput TCR immunosequencing, statistical association of individual TCRs with disease status, and machine learning. A later analysis re-analyzed previously published TCR beta repertoires from 666 donors and added high-resolution HLA genotyping to study TCR occurrence patterns. Among the roughly 400 genotyped donors, approximately 82% belonged to the genetic ancestry cluster associated with self-reported Caucasian donors. To decide whether each TCR beta V gene segment behaved as functional or pseudogenic, an earlier analysis of over 500 of the donors relied on high-throughput TCR beta sequencing. Because of strong linkage in the cohort, five DR-DQ haplotypes were treated as single units for association and clustering. In a later genetic analysis, genome-wide SNP genotypes for 398 of the 666 donors were used, and that subset was treated as a discovery cohort. The later analysis used no new phenotypic data to find candidate immune exposures, relying instead on TCR beta sequences and their occurrence across donors. Both class I and class II loci were covered by HLA typing, at four-digit resolution. The number of donors typed differed by locus, with roughly 620-630 for A, B, C, DRB1 and DQB1, roughly 550 for DQA1, over 600 for DPA1, and 472 for DPB1. Donor age, sex, ethnicity and CMV serostatus were compiled together with the repertoire data. The aim of the study was to test whether cataloging public T cell receptors could identify signatures of past pathogen exposure. Beyond this particular receptor, the publication reports: A further reported finding was that TCR beta sequences accurately predicted the HLA-A and HLA-B alleles for most subjects in the first cohort. In vitro tests confirmed that three of the cytomegalovirus-associated TCR beta chains recognize cytomegalovirus antigens. An association between a missense DCLRE1C variant and V-gene and J-gene trimming of TCR beta chains was found in a later genetic analysis and replicated in an independent cohort. In a later analysis, HLA-associated TCR beta chains were found to be more clonally expanded and to have lower generation probabilities than equally common non-associated chains. The presence/absence analyses assumed that sequencing depth was roughly uniform across donors, and that assumption may not be true. The study gave a list of roughly 150 TCR beta chains associated with cytomegalovirus. In an earlier analysis of several hundred of the donors, most TCR beta V segments were observed in productive rearrangements about 87% or about 30% of the time, broadly matching IMGT annotations. The cohort was sequenced for TCR beta chains only, and without alpha or paired-chain data the features that could be detected were limited. Because some donors lacked HLA typing at each locus, the association tests relied only on the typed subset. Across donors, most TCR sequences were observed very rarely, whereas some public TCRs were present in many individuals. A later genetic analysis reported fewer N-insertions in productive TCRs among donors in an Asian-associated ancestry cluster than the approximately 670-donor mean. According to a later analysis, most CMV-associated TCR beta chains appeared to be HLA-restricted, and the HLA associations seemed to be driven largely by CMV exposure. Because counts were too low, 15 to 20 rarely observed V segments, including chromosome 9 orphons, were excluded from the earlier analysis of some 540 of the donors. Several of the top co-occurrence clusters appeared to be linked to parvovirus B19, influenza, CMV and Epstein-Barr virus, according to a later analysis. Strong co-occurrence of HLA alleles, especially DR and DQ, made assigning TCR associations to individual alleles difficult. A group of highly shared sequence variants was considered likely to be a technical artifact of the sequencing pipeline. Correlated functional status among segregating V segments might be attributable to linkage disequilibrium, but an unknown experimental factor could not be ruled out. The only immune exposure information available for the cohort was CMV serostatus. In a later analysis, about 17,000 TCR beta sequences were associated with specific HLA alleles at a false discovery rate of 0.05. Some IMGT-functional V segments, including TRBV6-2 and TRBV6-3, could not be told apart with the 87-base-pair reads, so those segments were excluded. Cytomegalovirus status was reported to be diagnosed by the classifier with high specificity and sensitivity in both the original and validation cohorts. In a later analysis, TCR association rates were found to vary across HLA loci, with the most associated TCRs seen for DRB1 alleles and the fewest for HLA-C alleles. It was suggested by the authors that the approach could potentially be generalized to other disease states and immunological phenotypes.

The CDR3 holds 14 amino acids from the cysteine to the phenylalanine. The sequence is cut down to CDR3 DNA, 42 bases in frame from base 1. The CDR1 and CDR2 encoded by the germline V gene are MGHDK and SYGVNS. V sheds 0 bases and J sheds 11 bases, leaving 16 bases between their ends. Libraries were built with the immunoSEQ multiplex PCR assay. A mixture of 60 forward primers for TCR Vbeta segments and 13 reverse primers for TCR Jbeta segments was used in the multiplex PCR. The CDR3 region of rearranged TCR beta genes was amplified from genomic DNA by a multiplex PCR assay. The Illumina HiSeq System was used to sequence the amplified TCR beta libraries as 87-base-pair reads. The authors processed their data as follows. A later analysis counted approximately 84 million unique TCR beta chains across the 650 to 800 repertoires, and 10 million to 12 million of these chains were shared by at least two donors. A nearest-neighbor algorithm error-corrected the raw reads and collapsed the reads into unique sequences, merging closely related sequences to remove PCR and sequencing errors. Alignment of CDR3 sequences to IMGT reference sequences was used to assign V, D and J gene segments. For a sequence to be retained, a match of at least six nucleotides to both a V gene segment and a J gene segment was required. A rearrangement counted as productive if the CDR3 had no stop codons and remained in frame with V and J, and every other rearrangement counted as non-productive. CDR3 was defined according to IMGT convention as the region running from the second conserved V-encoded cysteine to the conserved J-encoded phenylalanine. Sequences without an unambiguous match to a single V gene segment were excluded from the earlier analysis of a few hundred of the donors. In an earlier analysis of approximately 610 of the donors, V segments were called functional above 56.7% productive rearrangements and were called segregating when the between-donor standard deviation exceeded 5%. A statistical classification framework was built for diagnosing cytomegalovirus status from the catalog of TCR beta chain sequences. A later analysis assigned V and J genes by comparing TCR nucleotide sequences with IMGT/GENE-DB human TR gene sequences. The TCRdist pipeline was used in a later analysis to assign CDR3 sequences and most-parsimonious VDJ recombination scenarios. In a later analysis, each TCR beta chain was defined by its CDR3 amino acid sequence together with its V-gene family, and reads lacking a unique V-gene family were excluded. To address suspected cross-contamination and a sequencing artifact, a later analysis removed 592 highly shared, low-generation-probability nucleotide sequences. In a later analysis, a clonal expansion index for each public chain was calculated from normalized within-repertoire ranks of inferred template counts. Generation probabilities in a later analysis came from a VDJ recombination model fitted to out-of-frame rearrangements, and those results were checked against IGoR. Hypergeometric tests were used in a later analysis to score TCR-TCR, TCR-HLA and TCR-CMV co-occurrence, with a repertoire-size bias correction applied to the TCR pairs. In a later analysis, false discovery rates were estimated by permuting HLA or CMV assignments 20 times. In a later analysis, co-occurring TCRs were grouped using DBSCAN, and TCRdist sequence similarity was added for clustering within HLA-allele-positive subsets. Co-occurrence clustering excluded repertoires with fewer than 30,000 or more than 120,000 public chains, plus five with anomalous nucleotide sharing. Imported from immuneACCESS, the table was reduced by TCRdb to in-frame sequences with V and J called. These copies leave out some clones; in studies compared against another copy, an unresolved V gene accounts for under half, and the cause of the remainder is not known. V, J and clone size are those of that table, while D and trimming were read from the DNA. For this sample the table gives about 160,000 clones, of which about 72% were detected only once. Of the sample, 1.4% is held by the ten largest clones.

The cohort was made up of approximately 700 healthy bone marrow donors. All cohort members were sampled while nominally healthy, although unrecorded immune exposures were likely present. The donor tested CMV seronegative and was one of the 352 seronegative cohort members. A peripheral blood sample was collected from each donor, and TCR beta sequencing was performed on peripheral blood mononuclear cells. The Qiagen DNeasy Blood Extraction Kit was used to extract genomic DNA from the blood cell samples. The specimen sequenced was PBMCs. This chain joins TRBV25-1 to TRBJ1-1; a tentative D call is TRBD1 (5 bases match). The clonotype was recovered from a male donor in good health and CMV-seronegative. CDR3 loop: CASSEYKAGTRAFF. The base sequence is TGTGCCAGCAGTGAATATAAGGCGGGGACGAGGGCTTTCTTT.